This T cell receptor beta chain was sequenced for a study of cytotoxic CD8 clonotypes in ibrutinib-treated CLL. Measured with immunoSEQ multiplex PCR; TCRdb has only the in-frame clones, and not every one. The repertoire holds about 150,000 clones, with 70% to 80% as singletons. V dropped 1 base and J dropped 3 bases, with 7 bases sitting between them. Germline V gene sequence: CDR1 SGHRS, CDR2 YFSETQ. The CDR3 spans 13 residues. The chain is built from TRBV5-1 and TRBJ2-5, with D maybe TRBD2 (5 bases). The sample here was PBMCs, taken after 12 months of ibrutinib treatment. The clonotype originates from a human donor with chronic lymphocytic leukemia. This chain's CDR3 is CASSLPGKETQYF. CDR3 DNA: TGCGCCAGCAGCTTGCCGGGGAAAGAGACCCAGTACTTC.